A selection of T cell receptor beta chains follows, all from one sample in a study of T cells expressing NK-cell markers. No DNA is given; TCRdb re-called the 5' RACE reads and lists each CDR3 protein once. This listing includes around 470,000 distinct CDR3 sequences. The sample taken for sequencing was blood T cells: a sorted CD56 or NKG2C T cell subset, CD4+ or CD8+ T cells, or bulk PBMC T cells (not recorded which). The receptors derive from a woman aged 50 to 65 in good health. Each CDR3 is given with its conserved first and last residue. Fields, in order: V gene, J gene, CDR3 protein.

TRBV20-1	TRBJ2-5	CSARDGQGGGETQYF
TRBV3-1	TRBJ2-5	CASSPWRQETQYF
TRBV4-1	TRBJ1-4	CASSNSGTGVEKLFF
TRBV6-2/TRBV6-3	TRBJ2-1	CASSGLGRAYNEQFF
TRBV6-5	TRBJ2-7	CAARQGSFYEQYF
TRBV5-6	TRBJ1-2	CASSLDRDDGYTF
TRBV9	TRBJ2-7	CASSVGGSSSYEQYF
TRBV25-1	TRBJ2-1	CASSEHGTSGSSSYNEQFF
TRBV12-3/TRBV12-4	TRBJ1-1	CASSFRRGPAEAFF
TRBV25-1	TRBJ2-7	CASSVGGSSEQYF
TRBV9	TRBJ2-1	CASSVGTALRVGEQFF
TRBV12-5	TRBJ2-1	CASGLISGKDEQFF
TRBV29-1	TRBJ1-4	CSVEDLGRQDLEEKLFF
TRBV29-1	TRBJ1-1	CSAAGGSRNTEAFF
TRBV4-1	TRBJ2-1	CASSSSRGLLAHNEQFF
TRBV12-3/TRBV12-4	TRBJ2-3	CASSSFRRGDADTQYF
TRBV4-2	TRBJ2-5	CASSQEWSSQETQYF
TRBV20-1	TRBJ2-3	CSAREGYRGVGDTQYF
TRBV20-1	TRBJ1-5	CSSASLSNQPQHF
TRBV20-1	TRBJ2-1	CSAPSGINYNEQFF
TRBV30	TRBJ2-1	CAWRKLNNEQFF
TRBV6-5	TRBJ2-5	CASSLGLPGETQYF
TRBV7-8	TRBJ2-6	CASSLVPAGANVLTF
TRBV7-2	TRBJ2-3	CASSASDDTQYF
TRBV12-3/TRBV12-4	TRBJ2-1	CASSTSQSVGNEQFF
TRBV24-1	TRBJ2-1	CATSAHRALQNEQFF
TRBV2	TRBJ2-2	CASRETGTNTGELFF
TRBV3-1	TRBJ2-6	CASSHLPNGPISGANVLTF
TRBV27	TRBJ1-4	CASSRTRESEKLFF
TRBV24-1	TRBJ2-1	CATSDLHASGSHEQFF
TRBV12-5	TRBJ2-4	CASGQRGQGDIQYF
TRBV20-1	TRBJ2-5	CSARGMGTQRQTQYF
TRBV6-1	TRBJ1-1	CASSATGQGTEAFF
TRBV20-1	TRBJ2-3	CSASIITGGSTDTQYF
TRBV5-1	TRBJ2-2	CASTTSGTSGTGELFF
TRBV29-1	TRBJ1-2	CSVVGGAGYTF
TRBV11-3	TRBJ2-1	CASSLGRTSGKYEQFF
TRBV12-3/TRBV12-4	TRBJ2-5	CASNPGTSGFGTQYF
TRBV10-3	TRBJ2-2	CATNPGLNTGELFF
TRBV27	TRBJ2-3	CASSASVGITDTQYF
TRBV6-6	TRBJ2-1	CASTTTSGFYNEQFF